This TCR beta chain emerged from a study of T-cell reconstitution after alpha-beta-depleted transplantation in children. Using unique molecular identifiers, the investigators prepared the TCRbeta library. Using its own MiXCR run on the PCR reads, TCRdb lists one record per CDR3 protein. The data contain under 750,000 distinct CDR3 sequences, 20% to 25% of them singletons. CDR3 length: 15 residues. J lost 1 base, V lost 5 bases, and 7 bases had no gene match. The chain carries TRBV12-3 or TRBV12-4 and TRBJ2-7; 8 nucleotides agree with TRBD1. This TCR was sampled from a boy less than two years old who had a stem cell transplant for acute myeloid leukemia, so the T cells may come from the graft donor. This sample comprised PBMCs, mostly from graft donor cells, obtained 360 days after TCRalphabeta/CD19-depleted stem cell transplant. The CDR3 loop reads CASSPRTGTSYEQYF. CDR3 bases: TGTGCCAGCAGTCCGAGGACAGGGACATCCTACGAGCAGTACTTC.